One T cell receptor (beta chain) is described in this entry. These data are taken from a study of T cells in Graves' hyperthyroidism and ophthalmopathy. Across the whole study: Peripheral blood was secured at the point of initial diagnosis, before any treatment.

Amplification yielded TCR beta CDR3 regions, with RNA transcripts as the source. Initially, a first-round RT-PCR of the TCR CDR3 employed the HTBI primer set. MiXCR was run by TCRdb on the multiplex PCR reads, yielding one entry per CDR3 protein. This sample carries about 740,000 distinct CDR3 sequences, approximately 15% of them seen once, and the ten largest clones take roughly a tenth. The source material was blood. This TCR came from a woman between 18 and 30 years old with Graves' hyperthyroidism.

This CDR3 reads CSVGTALSNYGYTF. CDR3 DNA sequence: TGCAGCGTGGGGACAGCACTGTCTAACTATGGCTACACCTTC. The V and J genes are TRBV29-1 and TRBJ1-2; 7 bases map to TRBD1. With 6 bases clipped from V and 0 bases from J, the junction kept 7 bases outside the gene matches. The CDR3 runs to 14 residues. Germline V gives CDR1 SQVTM, CDR2 ANQGSEA.